This T cell receptor beta chain was sequenced for a study of cytomegalovirus exposure and HLA in healthy donors. Background on the study: Early released data had tens of millions of unique TCRs, all coming from HLA-typed donors. Study-level results: A link between a missense DCLRE1C variant and TCR beta V- and J-gene trimming emerged from a later analysis. The study designated fewer than 200 TCR beta chains cytomegalovirus-associated.

This clone showed up just a few times. Its antigen is unidentified. V was cut by 1 base and J by 11 bases, with 19 bases left in between. From germline, CDR1 is SEHNR and CDR2 FQNEAQ (reference sequence). The CDR3 sequence is 15 residues long. Primers: 60 Vbeta forward and 13 Jbeta reverse. Clones were sequenced by immunoSEQ multiplex PCR, and TCRdb holds only the in-frame ones, with some missing. The sample includes approximately 130,000 clones, roughly 8.6% of them seen just once. Sequenced material: PBMCs. The V call is TRBV7-9, the J call TRBJ2-3; a weak D match, TRBD2 (5 bases). The receptor was derived from a woman in her 40s in good health and CMV-seropositive. CDR3 residues: CASSLDRDFPHGQYF. In DNA form, the CDR3 reads TGTGCCAGCAGCTTAGATCGGGATTTTCCCCACGGGCAGTATTTT.